This TCR beta chain stems from a study of cytotoxic CD8 clonotypes in ibrutinib-treated CLL. Libraries were prepared by immunoSEQ multiplex PCR; TCRdb keeps only in-frame clonotypes and omits some of them. The data contain 200,000 to 250,000 clones, nearly 80% of them singletons. V shed 2 bases and J 3 bases; nucleotides not matched to a gene: 7. The CDR3 runs to 16 residues. The germline CDR1 and CDR2 sequences are MDHEN and SYDVKM. V and J are TRBV28 and TRBJ2-5, with 9 bases identical to TRBD2. This material consisted of PBMCs, taken after 12 months of ibrutinib treatment. The receptor's source is a human donor with chronic lymphocytic leukemia. This chain's CDR3 is CASSLSSGSFKETQYF. DNA of the CDR3: TGTGCCAGCAGTTTAAGTAGCGGGAGCTTCAAAGAGACCCAGTACTTC.